Reported below is one T cell receptor beta chain. Profiled with immunoSEQ multiplex PCR; TCRdb holds only in-frame clones, not every one. Of 65,000 to 80,000 clones in the sample, roughly 90% were seen once. This record belongs to a study of control samples from healthy donors and cancer patients. The CDR3 spans 13 residues. Trimming removed 0 bases from V and 1 base from J, with 3 bases in between. Germline V gene sequence: CDR1 LGHNA, CDR2 YSLEER. The TCR was taken from a woman between 50 and 59 years old with colorectal cancer. The sequenced sample consisted of PBMCs. The chain combines TRBV4-3 with TRBJ1-1; D is ambiguous. The CDR3 DNA is TGCGCCAGCAGCCAAGACAAGAACACTGAAGCTTTCTTT. Translating gives CASSQDKNTEAFF.